This T cell receptor beta chain was found in a study of T cells after posttransplantation cyclophosphamide (dated by TCRdb to the mid-2010s). Background for the entire study: Using TRB sequencing, the study followed how the T cell repertoire reconstituted after myeloablative bone marrow transplantation in which posttransplantation cyclophosphamide served as GVHD prophylaxis. Antigen receptor sequencing covered samples from a few dozen PTCy-treated patients and fewer than 20 of their related bone marrow donors. TRB sequencing was performed on blood from all 35 or so PTCy patients with 1-year posttransplant specimens. In 3 patients, up to 3 additional blood samples taken between 2 and 5.2 years after transplant also underwent TRB sequencing, as did pretransplant blood from a handful of patients. Because TRA and TRB clonality correlated tightly in under ten samples, the subsequent TCR analyses were limited to TRB only. Public TRB sequences were searched against a database of over 3,600 sequences associated with responses to pathogens, tumor antigens, self-antigens and alloantigens.

Genomic DNA was used for TRB sequencing, which was performed with the immunoSEQ assay at survey resolution or with the hsTCRB kit. As for the authors' bioinformatics: The immunoSEQ software handled initial read processing, and the LymphoSeq R package was used for repertoire analyses. For each TRB dataset, clonality was calculated as 1 minus normalized Shannon entropy, and the Gini coefficient was computed as well. To infer phenotypes in unsorted samples, TRB sequences from sorted subsets of the recipient or donor were mapped onto the unsorted samples of the same recipient. The clones in this table, taken by TCRdb from immuneACCESS, are in-frame only. Not every clone is retained; where verified, under half of the shortfall comes from an unresolved V gene, and the cause of the rest is unknown. V, J and clone size derive from that table, while D and trimming were established from the DNA sequence. For this sample the table gives some 9,200 clones, of which 89% were detected only once. Roughly 1.5% of the sample rests with the top ten.

Notes on this clone: Its antigen is still unknown. The record has no base qualities; no much larger clone is one base away.

What the study reported, not specific to this receptor: Across roughly 49 patients, TRB clonality was highly associated with recipient CMV seropositivity and CMV reactivation, and PTCy diversity was similar to diversity in CNI/methotrexate controls. The TRB repertoires of T cells infiltrating skin or GI tract showed only limited overlap with the TRB repertoires of T cells in blood. Donor-recipient similarity was low at 1-2 months but increased during the first year, and donor CD8+ memory clones often dominated later blood repertoires.

The CDR1 and CDR2 encoded by the germline V gene are MDHEN and SYDVKM. V is cut back by 6 bases and J by 3 bases, with 7 bases in the junction unmatched. The CDR3 runs 14 amino acids, cysteine and phenylalanine included. Solely the CDR3 DNA is kept, with 42 bases framed from the first base. On the day of marrow donation, related bone marrow donors gave peripheral blood samples. Peripheral blood and bone marrow mononuclear cells were isolated by Ficoll-Hypaque density centrifugation and cryopreserved. FACS on a FACSAria II was used to sort CD4+ and CD8+ T cells, including the naive and memory subsets.

This clonotype originated in a woman aged 55-69 years in good health, CMV-negative, and a related stem cell transplant donor. The receptor chain draws on TRBV28 and TRBJ1-2; 7 central bases correspond to TRBD1. The source material was memory CD4+ T cells sorted from PBMCs. CDR3 reads: CASRRPTGYYGYTF. The sequence in DNA is TGTGCCAGCAGGAGACCGACAGGGTACTATGGCTACACCTTC.